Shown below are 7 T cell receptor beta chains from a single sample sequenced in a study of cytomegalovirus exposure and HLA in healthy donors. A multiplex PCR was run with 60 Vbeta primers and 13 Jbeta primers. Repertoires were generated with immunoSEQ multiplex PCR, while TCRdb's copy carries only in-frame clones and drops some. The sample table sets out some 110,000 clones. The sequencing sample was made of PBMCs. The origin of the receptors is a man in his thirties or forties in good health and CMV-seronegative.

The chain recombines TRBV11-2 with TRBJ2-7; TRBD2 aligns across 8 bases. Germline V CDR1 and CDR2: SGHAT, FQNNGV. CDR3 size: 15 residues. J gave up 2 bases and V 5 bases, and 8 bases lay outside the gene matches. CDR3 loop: CASSPQGAGAYEQYF. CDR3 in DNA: TGTGCCAGCAGCCCCCAAGGAGCGGGAGCCTACGAGCAGTACTTC. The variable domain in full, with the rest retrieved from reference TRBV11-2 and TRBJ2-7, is EAGVAQSPRYKIIEKRQSVAFWCNPISGHATLYWYQQILGQGPKLLIQFQNNGVVDDSQLPKDRFSAERLKGVDSTLKIQPAKLEDSAVYLCASSPQGAGAYEQYFGPGTRLTVT.

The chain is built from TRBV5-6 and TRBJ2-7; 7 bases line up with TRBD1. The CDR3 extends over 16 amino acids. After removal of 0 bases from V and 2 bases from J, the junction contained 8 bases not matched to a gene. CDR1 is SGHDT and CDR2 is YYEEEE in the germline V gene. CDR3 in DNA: TGTGCCAGCAGCTTGGAAACAGGGGAGATCCCCTACGAGCAGTACTTC. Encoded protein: CASSLETGEIPYEQYF.

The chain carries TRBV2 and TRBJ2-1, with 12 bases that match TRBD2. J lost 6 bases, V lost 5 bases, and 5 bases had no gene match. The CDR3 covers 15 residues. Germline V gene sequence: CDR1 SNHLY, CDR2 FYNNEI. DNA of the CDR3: TGTGCCAGCAGTCGACTAGCGGGAGTGAGCAATGAGCAGTTCTTC. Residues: CASSRLAGVSNEQFF.

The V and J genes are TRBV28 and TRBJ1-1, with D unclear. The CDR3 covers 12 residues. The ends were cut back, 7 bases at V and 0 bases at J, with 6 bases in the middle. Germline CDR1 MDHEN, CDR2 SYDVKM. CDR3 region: CASNRVNTEAFF. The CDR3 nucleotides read TGTGCCAGCAATAGAGTGAACACTGAAGCTTTCTTT.

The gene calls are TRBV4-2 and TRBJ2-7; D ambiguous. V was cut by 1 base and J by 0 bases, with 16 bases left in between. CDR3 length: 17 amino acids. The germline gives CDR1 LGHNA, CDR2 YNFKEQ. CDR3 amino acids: CASSQVSGPSTSYEQYF. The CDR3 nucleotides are TGTGCCAGCAGCCAAGTGTCGGGTCCCTCGACCTCCTACGAGCAGTACTTC.

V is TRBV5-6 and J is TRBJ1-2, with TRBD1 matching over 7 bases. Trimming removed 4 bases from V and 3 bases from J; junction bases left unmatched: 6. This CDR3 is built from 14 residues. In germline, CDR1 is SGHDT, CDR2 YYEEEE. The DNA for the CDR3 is TGTGCCAGCAGCGCCGGGACAGACTACTATGGCTACACCTTC. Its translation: CASSAGTDYYGYTF.

Here the CDR3 reads CASSWGTGAGETQYF. CDR3 in DNA: TGTGCCAGCAGCTGGGGGACAGGGGCGGGTGAGACCCAGTACTTC. The chain carries TRBV5-4 and TRBJ2-5, with 10 bases identical to TRBD1. V shed 3 bases and J 5 bases; nucleotides not matched to a gene: 7. This CDR3 is built from 15 residues. Looked up from germline, CDR1 is SGHNT and CDR2 is YYREEE (reference sequence).